A selection of T cell receptor beta chains follows, all from one sample in a study of OX40 agonist ivuxolimab in advanced cancers. Repertoires were generated with immunoSEQ multiplex PCR, while TCRdb's copy carries only in-frame clones and drops some. The sample holds about 100,000 clones, 89% seen once. The source material was CD4+ or CD8+ T cells sorted from blood, sampled in a trial of the OX40 agonist ivuxolimab. All receptors derive from an adult with an advanced solid tumor such as melanoma, head and neck, liver or kidney cancer. Each CDR3 is given with its conserved first and last residue. The D gene is left open where the match is weak.

V: TRBV19; J: TRBJ2-7; D: TRBD1; CDR3: CASSIGEGQGFYEQYF; DNA: TGTGCCAGTAGTATAGGTGAAGGACAGGGATTCTACGAGCAGTACTTC
V: TRBV5-1; J: TRBJ1-1; D: .; CDR3: CASSPARGSVGGSAEAFF; DNA: TGCGCCAGCAGCCCAGCCCGGGGGAGTGTCGGGGGTAGCGCTGAAGCTTTCTTT
V: TRBV19; J: TRBJ1-2; D: TRBD1; CDR3: CASSAGTGGNHGYTF; DNA: TGTGCCAGTAGTGCCGGGACAGGCGGCAACCACGGCTACACCTTC
V: TRBV27; J: TRBJ1-3; D: .; CDR3: CASSLSLGSGNTIYF; DNA: TGTGCCAGCAGTTTATCGTTGGGTTCTGGAAACACCATATATTTT
V: TRBV13; J: TRBJ1-6; D: TRBD1; CDR3: CASSKTTGLTSYNSPLHF; DNA: TGTGCCAGCAGCAAAACGACAGGGCTAACCTCCTATAATTCACCCCTCCACTTT
V: TRBV7-2; J: TRBJ2-3; D: .; CDR3: CASSLVSARTDTQYF; DNA: TGTGCCAGCAGCTTAGTTAGCGCACGCACAGATACGCAGTATTTT
V: TRBV9; J: TRBJ2-1; D: .; CDR3: CASSVVANEQFF; DNA: TGTGCCAGCAGCGTAGTAGCGAATGAGCAGTTCTTC
V: TRBV28; J: TRBJ2-2; D: TRBD1; CDR3: CASSKTGSTGELFF; DNA: TGTGCCAGCAGCAAGACAGGGTCCACCGGGGAGCTGTTTTTT
V: TRBV5-1; J: TRBJ1-2; D: .; CDR3: CASSLDRANYGYTF; DNA: TGCGCCAGCAGCTTGGACAGAGCTAACTATGGCTACACCTTC
V: TRBV5-1; J: TRBJ2-1; D: .; CDR3: CASSLGLASSGYNEQFF; DNA: TGCGCCAGCAGCTTGGGTCTCGCATCCTCGGGGTACAATGAGCAGTTCTTC
V: TRBV28; J: TRBJ2-7; D: .; CDR3: CASSTSWPYEQYF; DNA: TGTGCCAGCAGTACATCATGGCCCTACGAGCAGTACTTC
V: TRBV7-9; J: TRBJ2-7; D: TRBD2; CDR3: CASSFTSGAEQYF; DNA: TGTGCCAGCAGCTTTACTAGCGGGGCCGAGCAGTACTTC
V: TRBV5-6; J: TRBJ1-1; D: TRBD1; CDR3: CASSLAKGAAFF; DNA: TGTGCCAGCAGCTTGGCAAAGGGGGCAGCTTTCTTT